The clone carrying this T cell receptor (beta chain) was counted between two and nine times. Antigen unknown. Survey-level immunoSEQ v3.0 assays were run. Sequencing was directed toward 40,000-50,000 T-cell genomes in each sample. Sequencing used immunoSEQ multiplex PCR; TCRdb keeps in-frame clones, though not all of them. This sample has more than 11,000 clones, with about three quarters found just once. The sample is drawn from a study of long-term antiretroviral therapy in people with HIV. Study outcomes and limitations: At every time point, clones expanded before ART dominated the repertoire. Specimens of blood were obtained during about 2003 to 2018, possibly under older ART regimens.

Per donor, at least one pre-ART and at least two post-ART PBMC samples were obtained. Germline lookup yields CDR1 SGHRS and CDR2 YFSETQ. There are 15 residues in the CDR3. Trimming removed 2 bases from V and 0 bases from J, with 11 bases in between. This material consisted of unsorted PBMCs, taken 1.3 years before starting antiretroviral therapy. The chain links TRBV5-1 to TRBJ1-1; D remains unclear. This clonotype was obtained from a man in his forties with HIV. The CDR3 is CASSFANSMNTEAFF. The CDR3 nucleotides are TGCGCCAGCAGCTTTGCGAACTCAATGAACACTGAAGCTTTCTTT.